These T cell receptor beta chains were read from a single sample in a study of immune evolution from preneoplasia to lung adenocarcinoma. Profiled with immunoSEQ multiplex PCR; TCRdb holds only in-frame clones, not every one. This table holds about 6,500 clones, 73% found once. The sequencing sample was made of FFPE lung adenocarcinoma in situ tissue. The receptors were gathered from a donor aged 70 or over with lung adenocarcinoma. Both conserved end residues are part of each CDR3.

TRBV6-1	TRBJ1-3	CASSEAVHSGNTIYF
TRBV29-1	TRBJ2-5	CSVDKATKTQYF
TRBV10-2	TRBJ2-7	CASSETSQGEQYF
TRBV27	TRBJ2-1	CASSLFRNPYNEQFF
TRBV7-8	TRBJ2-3	CASSLLDALPDTQYF
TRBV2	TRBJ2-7	CASSEGGTNYEQYF
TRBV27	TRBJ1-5	CTSSFFPGNQPQHF
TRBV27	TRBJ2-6	CASSLYRGEEVLTF
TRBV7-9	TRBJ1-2	CASSAGTANYGYTF
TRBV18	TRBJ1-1	CASSPRQTEAFF
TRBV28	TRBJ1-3	CASSIEGGASGNTIYF
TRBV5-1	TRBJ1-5	CASSLEGGQPQHF
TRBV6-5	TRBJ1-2	CASSPGKGYTF
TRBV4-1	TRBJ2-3	CASSHVEGGRDTQYF
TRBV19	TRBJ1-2	CASSKGLANYGYTF
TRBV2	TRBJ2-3	CASSVGDGDTQYF
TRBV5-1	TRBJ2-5	CASSLGQRGTQYF
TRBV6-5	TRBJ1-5	CASSYTTGADQPQHF
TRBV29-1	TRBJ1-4	CSGDRGDEKLFF
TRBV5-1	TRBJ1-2	CASNSQPGYYGYTF